This entry describes one T cell receptor (beta chain). Its antigen is unknown. This sample is drawn from a study of cytomegalovirus exposure and HLA in healthy donors. The study, taken as a whole, reports: Within an earlier analysis, most TCR beta V segments proved productive either about 87% or about 30% of the time. Roughly uniform depth of sequencing across donors was assumed in presence/absence analyses. Follow-up analysis later connected one missense variant in DCLRE1C with trimming of TCR beta V- and J-genes. Cytomegalovirus association was assigned to 150 to 200 TCR beta chains.

With 60 Vbeta and 13 Jbeta primers, the PCR was carried out. The table came from immunoSEQ multiplex PCR; TCRdb's copy has only in-frame clones and leaves some out. The data show about 230,000 clones, 77% seen once. With 5 bases clipped from V and 2 bases from J, the junction kept 3 bases outside the gene matches. Germline V gene sequence: CDR1 MNHNY, CDR2 SVGAGI (reference sequence). The CDR3 is 13 amino acids. The chain uses TRBV6-6 and TRBJ2-7; TRBD1 matches at 7 bases. The clonotype originates from a woman aged 55-69 years in good health and CMV-seropositive. Sequencing was performed on PBMCs. CDR3 nucleotides: TGTGCCAGCAGTCAGGGACAGCCCTACGAGCAGTACTTC. Translated: CASSQGQPYEQYF.